The rows below give T cell receptor beta chains drawn from one sample of a study of T cells after somatic rescue of genetic block. The method was immunoSEQ multiplex PCR; TCRdb's version includes in-frame clones alone and lacks a portion of them. The table lists around 50,000 clones, around 96% of them singletons. Sequences were obtained from peripheral blood mononuclear cells (PBMCs). These receptors were taken from a child under two years old. CDR3s include the opening cysteine and the closing phenylalanine or tryptophan. A D gene is named only where the DNA matches it firmly.

>TRBV4-3|TRBD2
CASSQGASGSPYNEQFF
>TRBV6-5|TRBD1
CASSPGQLEAFF
>TRBV19|-
CASSIKRAHSNQPQHF
>TRBV19|-
CASSRWDNEKLFF
>TRBV28|-
CASRVVTNSYEQYF
>TRBV4-1|-
CASSQVSSPKETQYF
>TRBV27|TRBD1
CASSLGQGPGNTIYF
>TRBV7-6|TRBD2
CASSLGTSGPNEQFF
>TRBV27|-
CASSLFLAYNEQFF
>TRBV5-4|TRBD1
CASSPRPGQGYGYTF
>TRBV10-1|TRBD2
CASSPTSGPYNEQFF
>TRBV11-3|TRBD2
CASSLTSGRADTQYF
>TRBV27|-
CASSLGGSPLHF
>TRBV6-5|TRBD1
CASTRDRGSYNEQFF
>TRBV6-5|TRBD1
CASSGTGGVFFGYTF
>TRBV10-3|-
CAASKPGQALDGYTF
>TRBV21-1|-
CASSKKRDSSYEQYF
>TRBV4-1|TRBD1
CASSQVVTGVAYEQYF
>TRBV5-6|-
CASSAGPRGGTEAFF
>TRBV28|-
CASSSHTSYEQYF
>TRBV11-2|-
CALGGYNEQFF
>TRBV4-1|TRBD2
CASSQETTGLGYEQFF
>TRBV5-6|TRBD1
CASRGRGQNYGYTF
>TRBV19|TRBD2
CASSIGEREYEQYF
>TRBV27|-
CASSPRGSYNSPLHF
>TRBV7-2|-
CASSSDSYNEQFF
>TRBV6-5|TRBD2
CASRPGTRASNEQFF
>TRBV5-1|-
CASSFGVNTQYF
>TRBV10-3|TRBD2
CAISESLGLAGEYEQFF
>TRBV5-6|-
CASSLERGYTF
>TRBV5-6|TRBD2
CASSLESLAGVGTDTQYF
>TRBV6-1|-
CASSDYSGNTIYF
>TRBV11-2|TRBD2
CASSLELAGGSYNEQFF
>TRBV4-1|TRBD2
CASSRSSGLAAGELFF
>TRBV27|-
CASREHGAYEQYF
>TRBV9|-
CASSVGAFYTDTQYF
>TRBV9|TRBD2
CASSASGSGSEQYF